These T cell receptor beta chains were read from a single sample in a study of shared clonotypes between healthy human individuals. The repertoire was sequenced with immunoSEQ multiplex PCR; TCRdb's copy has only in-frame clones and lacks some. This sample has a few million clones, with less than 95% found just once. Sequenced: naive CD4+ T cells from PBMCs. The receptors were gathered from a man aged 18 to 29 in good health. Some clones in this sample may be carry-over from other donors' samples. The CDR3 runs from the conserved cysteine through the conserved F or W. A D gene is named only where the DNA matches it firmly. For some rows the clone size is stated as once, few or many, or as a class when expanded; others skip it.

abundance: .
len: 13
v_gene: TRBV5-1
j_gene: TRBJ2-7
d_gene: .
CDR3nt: TGCGCCAGCAGCTTGTATGGGGGTGGGGAGCAGTACTTC
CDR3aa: CASSLYGGGEQYF

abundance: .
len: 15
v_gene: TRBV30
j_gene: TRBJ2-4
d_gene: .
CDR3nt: TGTGCCTGGAGGGAAGGAATGCTAGCCAAAAACATTCAGTACTTC
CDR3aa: CAWREGMLAKNIQYF

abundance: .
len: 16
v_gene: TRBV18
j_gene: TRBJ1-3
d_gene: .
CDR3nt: TGTGCCAGCTCAGGTTACAGACTCAACTCTGGAAACACCATATATTTT
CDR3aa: CASSGYRLNSGNTIYF

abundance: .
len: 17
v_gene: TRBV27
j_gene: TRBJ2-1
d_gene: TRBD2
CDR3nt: TGTGCCAGCAGTTTAGACCTAGCAAGCGGGATAATGAATGAGCAGTTCTTC
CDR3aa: CASSLDLASGIMNEQFF

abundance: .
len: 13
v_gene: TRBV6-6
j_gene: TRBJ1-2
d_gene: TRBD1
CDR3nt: TGTGCCAGCAGTACCGGGACAGGCTATGGCTACACCTTC
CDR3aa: CASSTGTGYGYTF

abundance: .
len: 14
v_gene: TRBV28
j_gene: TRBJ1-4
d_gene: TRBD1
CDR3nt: TGTGCCAGCAGTATCAGGGGGGCCCATGAAAAACTGTTTTTT
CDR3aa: CASSIRGAHEKLFF

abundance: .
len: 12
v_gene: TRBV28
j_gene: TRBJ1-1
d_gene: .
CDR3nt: TGTGCCAGCAGCCTAGGGCAGGAGAAAGCTTTCTTT
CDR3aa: CASSLGQEKAFF

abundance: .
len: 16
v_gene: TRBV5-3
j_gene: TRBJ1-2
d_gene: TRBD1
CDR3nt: TGTGCCAGAAGTTTCAGACCAGGGGGACCAAGGTATGGCTACACCTTC
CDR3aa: CARSFRPGGPRYGYTF

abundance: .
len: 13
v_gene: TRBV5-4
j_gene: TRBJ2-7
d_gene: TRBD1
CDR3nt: TGTGCCAGCAGCGTGACAGGGGAAGGCGAGCAGTACTTC
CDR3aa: CASSVTGEGEQYF

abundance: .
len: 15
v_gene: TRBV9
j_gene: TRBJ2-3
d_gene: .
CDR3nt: TGTGCCAGCAGCGTCCCGGGACTGACTCCAGATACGCAGTATTTT
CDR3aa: CASSVPGLTPDTQYF

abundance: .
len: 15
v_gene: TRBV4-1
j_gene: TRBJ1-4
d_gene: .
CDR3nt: TGCGCCAGCTCTCGGCGGGTCCTTACTAATGAAAAACTGTTTTTT
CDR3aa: CASSRRVLTNEKLFF

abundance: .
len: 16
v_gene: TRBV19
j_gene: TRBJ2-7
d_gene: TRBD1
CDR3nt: TGTGCCAGTAGTCGGACAGGGCAGATCCCCACTTACGAGCAGTACTTC
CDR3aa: CASSRTGQIPTYEQYF

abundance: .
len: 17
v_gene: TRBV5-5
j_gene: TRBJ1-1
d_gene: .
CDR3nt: TGTGCCAGCAGCTTGGTACGGTTATCCAGCATGAACACTGAAGCTTTCTTT
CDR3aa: CASSLVRLSSMNTEAFF

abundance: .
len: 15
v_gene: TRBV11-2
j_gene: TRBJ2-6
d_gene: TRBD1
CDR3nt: TGTGCCAGCAGCTCGGGACAGACTGGGGCCAACGTCCTGACTTTC
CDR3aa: CASSSGQTGANVLTF

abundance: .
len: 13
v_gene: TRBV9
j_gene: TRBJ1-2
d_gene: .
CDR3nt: TGTGCCAGCAGCGTAGGGTTTGGCTATGGCTACACCTTC
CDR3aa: CASSVGFGYGYTF

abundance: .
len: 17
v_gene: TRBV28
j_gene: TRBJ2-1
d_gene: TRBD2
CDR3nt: TGTGCCAGCAGATCGGGGGGGGCTACCCACGAAAACAATGAGCAGTTCTTC
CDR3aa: CASRSGGATHENNEQFF

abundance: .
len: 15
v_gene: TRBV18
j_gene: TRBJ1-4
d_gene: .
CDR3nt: TGTGCCAGCTCACCAAAGGGAGGGCCTAATGAAAAACTGTTTTTT
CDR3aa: CASSPKGGPNEKLFF

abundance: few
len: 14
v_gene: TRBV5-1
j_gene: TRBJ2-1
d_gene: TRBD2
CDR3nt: TGCGCCAGCAATAGCGGGAGTATGATGAATGAGCAGTTCTTC
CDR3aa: CASNSGSMMNEQFF

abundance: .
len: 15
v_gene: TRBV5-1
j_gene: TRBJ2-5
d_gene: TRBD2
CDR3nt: TGCGCCAGCAGCTTGGTCCTAGCGGCACAAGAGACCCAGTACTTC
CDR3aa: CASSLVLAAQETQYF

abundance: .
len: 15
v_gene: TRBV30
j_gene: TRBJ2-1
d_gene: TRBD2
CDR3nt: TGTGCCTGGGGCCCCGGGCTAGCGGGAAACAATGAGCAGTTCTTC
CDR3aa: CAWGPGLAGNNEQFF

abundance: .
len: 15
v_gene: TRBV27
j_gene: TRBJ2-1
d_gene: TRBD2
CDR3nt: TGTGCCAGCAGACTTAGCGGGAGGGCCCCCAATGAGCAGTTCTTC
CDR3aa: CASRLSGRAPNEQFF

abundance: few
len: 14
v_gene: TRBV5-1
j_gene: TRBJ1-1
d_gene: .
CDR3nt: TGCGCCAGCAGCTTCAGGGGTGTGAACACTGAAGCTTTCTTT
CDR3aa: CASSFRGVNTEAFF

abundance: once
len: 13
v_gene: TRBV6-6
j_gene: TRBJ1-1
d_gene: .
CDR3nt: TGTGCCAGCAGTATAAACAGGAACACTGAAGCTTTCTTT
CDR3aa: CASSINRNTEAFF

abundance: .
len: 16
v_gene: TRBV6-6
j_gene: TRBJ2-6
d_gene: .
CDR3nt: TGTGCCAGCAGTTACTCGAGTGTATCTGGGGCCAACGTCCTGACTTTC
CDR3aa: CASSYSSVSGANVLTF

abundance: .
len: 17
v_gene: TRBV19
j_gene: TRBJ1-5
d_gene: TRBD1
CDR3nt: TGTGCCAGTAGTATAGCAGGGGGGGTTCGGGGCAATCAGCCCCAGCATTTT
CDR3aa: CASSIAGGVRGNQPQHF

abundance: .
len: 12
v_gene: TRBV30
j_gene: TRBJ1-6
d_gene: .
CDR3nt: TGTGCCCGAGGGGCCTATAATTCACCCCTCCACTTT
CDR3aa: CARGAYNSPLHF